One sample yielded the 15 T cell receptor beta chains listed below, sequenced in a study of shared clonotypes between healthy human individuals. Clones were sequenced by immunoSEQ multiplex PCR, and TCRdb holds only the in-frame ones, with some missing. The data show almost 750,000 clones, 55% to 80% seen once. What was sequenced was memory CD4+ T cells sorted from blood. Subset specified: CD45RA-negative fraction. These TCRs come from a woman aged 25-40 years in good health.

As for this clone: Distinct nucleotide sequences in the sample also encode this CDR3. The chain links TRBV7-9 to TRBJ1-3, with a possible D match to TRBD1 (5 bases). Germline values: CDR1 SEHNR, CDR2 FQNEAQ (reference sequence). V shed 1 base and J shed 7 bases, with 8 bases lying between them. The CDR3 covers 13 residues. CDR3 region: CASSLVSGNTIYF. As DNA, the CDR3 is TGTGCCAGCAGCTTAGTTTCAGGGAACACCATATATTTT.

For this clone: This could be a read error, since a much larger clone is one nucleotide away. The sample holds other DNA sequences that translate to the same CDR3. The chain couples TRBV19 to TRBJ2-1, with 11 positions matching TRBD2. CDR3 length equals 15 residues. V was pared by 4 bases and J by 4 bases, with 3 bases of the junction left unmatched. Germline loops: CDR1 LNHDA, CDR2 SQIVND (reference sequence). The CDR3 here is CASSTTSGSYNEQFF. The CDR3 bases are TGTGCCAGTAGTACAACTAGCGGGAGTTACAATGAGCAGTTCTTC.

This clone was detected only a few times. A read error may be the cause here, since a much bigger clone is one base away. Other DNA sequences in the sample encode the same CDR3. The CDR3 DNA is TGCGCCAGCAGCTTGGGTAGCGGGAGTTACAATGAGCAGTTCTTC. Its protein product is CASSLGSGSYNEQFF. This chain links TRBV5-1 with TRBJ2-1; 9 nucleotides line up with TRBD2. Losses at the gene ends were 0 bases for V and 4 bases for J; bases not matched to a gene: 2. The CDR3 has 15 residues. Germline V gives CDR1 SGHRS, CDR2 YFSETQ.

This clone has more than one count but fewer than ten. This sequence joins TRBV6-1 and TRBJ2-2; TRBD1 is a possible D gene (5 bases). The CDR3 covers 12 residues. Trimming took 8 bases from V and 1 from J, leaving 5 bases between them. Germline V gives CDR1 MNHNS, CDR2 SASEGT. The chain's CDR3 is CASDRNTGELFF. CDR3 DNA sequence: TGTGCCAGCGACAGGAACACCGGGGAGCTGTTTTTT.

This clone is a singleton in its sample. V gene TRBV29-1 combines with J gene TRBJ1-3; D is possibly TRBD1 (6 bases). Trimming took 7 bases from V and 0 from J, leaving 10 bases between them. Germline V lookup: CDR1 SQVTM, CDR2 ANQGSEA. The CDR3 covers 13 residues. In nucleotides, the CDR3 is TGCAGCGCCGGACAGTCCTCTGGAAACACCATATATTTT. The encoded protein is CSAGQSSGNTIYF.

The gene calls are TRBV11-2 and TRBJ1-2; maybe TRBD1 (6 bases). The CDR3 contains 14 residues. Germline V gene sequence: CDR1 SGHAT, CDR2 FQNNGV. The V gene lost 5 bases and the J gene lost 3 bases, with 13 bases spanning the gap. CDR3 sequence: CASSPNRDHYGYTF. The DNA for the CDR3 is TGTGCCAGCAGCCCGAACAGGGATCACTATGGCTACACCTTC.

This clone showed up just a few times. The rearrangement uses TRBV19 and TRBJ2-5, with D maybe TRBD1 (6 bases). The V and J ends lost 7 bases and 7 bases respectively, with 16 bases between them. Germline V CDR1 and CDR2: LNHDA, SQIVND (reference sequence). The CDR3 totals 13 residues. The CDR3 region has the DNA TGTGCCAGTATCGGGCAGGGGTCGGCGACCCAGTACTTC. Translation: CASIGQGSATQYF. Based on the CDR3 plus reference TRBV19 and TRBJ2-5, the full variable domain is DGGITQSPKYLFRKEGQNVTLSCEQNLNHDAMYWYRQDPGQGLRLIYYSQIVNDFQKGDIAEGYSVSREKKESFPLTVTSAQKNPTAFYLCASIGQGSATQYFGPGTRLLVL.

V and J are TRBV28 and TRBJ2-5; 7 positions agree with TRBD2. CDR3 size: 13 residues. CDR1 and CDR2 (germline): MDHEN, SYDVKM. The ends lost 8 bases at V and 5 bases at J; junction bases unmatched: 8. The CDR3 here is CASVAGDWETQYF. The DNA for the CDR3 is TGTGCCAGCGTGGCGGGAGATTGGGAGACCCAGTACTTC.

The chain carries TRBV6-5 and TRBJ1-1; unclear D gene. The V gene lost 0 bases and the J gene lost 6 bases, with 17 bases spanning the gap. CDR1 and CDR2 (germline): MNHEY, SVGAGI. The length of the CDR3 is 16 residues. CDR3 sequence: CASSYSRRLPISEAFF. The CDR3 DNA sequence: TGTGCCAGCAGTTACTCGAGGCGACTCCCGATATCTGAAGCTTTCTTT.

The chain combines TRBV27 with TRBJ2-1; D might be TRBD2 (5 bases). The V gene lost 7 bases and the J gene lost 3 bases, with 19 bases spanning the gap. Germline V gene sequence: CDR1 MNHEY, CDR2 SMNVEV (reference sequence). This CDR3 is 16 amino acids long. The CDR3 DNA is TGTGCCAGCACCCCAGCGGCTGGTTGGGACTACAATGAGCAGTTCTTC. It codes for CASTPAAGWDYNEQFF.

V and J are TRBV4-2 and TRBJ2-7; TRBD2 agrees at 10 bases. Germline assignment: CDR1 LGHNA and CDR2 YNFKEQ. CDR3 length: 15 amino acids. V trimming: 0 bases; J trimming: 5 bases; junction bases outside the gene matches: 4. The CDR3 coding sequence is TGTGCCAGCAGCCAAGATGCGCTAGCGGGAGACGAGCAGTACTTC. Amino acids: CASSQDALAGDEQYF.

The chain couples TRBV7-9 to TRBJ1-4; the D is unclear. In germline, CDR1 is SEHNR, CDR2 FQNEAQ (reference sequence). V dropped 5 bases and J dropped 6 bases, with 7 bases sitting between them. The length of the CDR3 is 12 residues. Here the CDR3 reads CASSPPDEKLFF. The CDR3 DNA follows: TGTGCCAGCAGCCCTCCCGATGAAAAACTGTTTTTT.

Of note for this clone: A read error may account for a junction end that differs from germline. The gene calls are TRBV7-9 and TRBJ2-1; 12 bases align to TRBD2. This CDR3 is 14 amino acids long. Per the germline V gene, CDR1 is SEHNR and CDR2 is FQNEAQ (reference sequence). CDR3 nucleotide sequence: TGTGCCAGCAGCCTAGCGGGAGGGGTTGGGGAGCAGTTCTTC. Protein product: CASSLAGGVGEQFF.

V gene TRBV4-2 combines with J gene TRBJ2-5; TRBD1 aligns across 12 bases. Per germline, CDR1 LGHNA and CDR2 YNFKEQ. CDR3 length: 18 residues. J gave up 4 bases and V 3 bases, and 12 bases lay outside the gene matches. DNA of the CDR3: TGTGCCAGCAGCCAGAGGGGGGGACAGGGGGCGCTTCGAGAGACCCAGTACTTC. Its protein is CASSQRGGQGALRETQYF.

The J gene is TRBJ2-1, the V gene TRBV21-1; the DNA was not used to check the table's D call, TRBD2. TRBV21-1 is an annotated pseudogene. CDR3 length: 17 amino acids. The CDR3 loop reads CASTDGGLAGGGYEQFF. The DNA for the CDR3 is TGTGCCAGCACCGATGGGGGACTAGCGGGAGGCGGGTATGAGCAGTTCTTC.